A single T cell receptor (beta chain) is shown here with its context. Other DNA sequences in this sample translate to the same CDR3. This specimen comes from a study of blood T cell repertoires in COVID-19. As originally analysed: The assay estimated nucleated cells by amplifying reference gene primers. Assay used: immunoSEQ multiplex PCR; TCRdb lists only in-frame clones, some missing. V and J calls and clone size come straight from that table; D and trimming were deduced from the DNA. The table records roughly 330,000 clones, more than 75% of them present only once. The TCR comes from a woman between 50 and 59 years old with acute or convalescent COVID-19. Sequenced sample: peripheral blood.

CDR3 coding DNA: TGTGCCAGCAGTTTAGGAGGAACTAATGAAAAACTGTTTTTT. Translating gives CASSLGGTNEKLFF. V and J are TRBV28 and TRBJ1-4; D call uncertain. This CDR3 is 14 amino acids long. Germline values: CDR1 MDHEN, CDR2 SYDVKM. Trimming removed 2 bases from V and 1 base from J, with 5 bases in between.